The 9 T cell receptor beta chains reported below all come from one sample, sequenced in a study of spatial heterogeneity in lung cancer. TCRdb re-analysed the 5' RACE reads in MiXCR, keeping a single row per CDR3 protein. In the table there are approximately 52,000 distinct CDR3 sequences, around 7% of which are singletons. Indicated time point: sample taken at primary tumor resection. The study sequenced unsorted whole RNA from tumor, nontumor lung or frozen PBMC. The sequencing used PBMCs, collected at surgery. The source of these receptors is a female donor with early-stage non-small cell lung cancer.

This clonotype was counted ten times or more. V and J are TRBV2 and TRBJ1-4; D is ambiguous. This CDR3 is built from 13 residues. Trimming took off 8 bases at V and 6 bases at J, with 13 bases between the two ends. Looked up from germline, CDR1 is SNHLY and CDR2 is FYNNEI. CDR3 amino acids: CASSGGVDEKLFF. The CDR3 DNA is TGTGCCAGCTCGGGCGGGGTAGATGAAAAACTGTTTTTT.

This clonotype was observed many times. This chain joins TRBV4-1 and TRBJ2-2; D is ambiguous. Trimming took off 6 bases at V and 6 bases at J, with 17 bases between the two ends. There are 15 residues in the CDR3. Germline assignment: CDR1 MGHRA and CDR2 YSYEKL. The CDR3 DNA sequence: TGCGCCAGCAGAAAGACCGACACCGCCGCCGGGGAGCTGTTTTTT. Translated, it gives CASRKTDTAAGELFF.

The chain carries TRBV12-5 and TRBJ2-7; TRBD2 might be the D (5 bases). The CDR3 length is 14 residues. Trimming removed 5 bases at V and 3 bases at J, with 14 bases between. The germline V gene encodes CDR1 LGHNT and CDR2 FRNRAP. This CDR3 reads CASGEGSILYEQYF. CDR3 nucleotides: TGTGCTAGTGGTGAGGGATCTATCCTCTACGAGCAGTACTTC. Full variable domain (remainder filled in from reference TRBV12-5 and TRBJ2-7): DARVTQTPRHKVTEMGQEVTMRCQPILGHNTVFWYRQTMMQGLELLAYFRNRAPLDDSGMPKDRFSAEMPDATLATLKIQPSEPRDSAVYFCASGEGSILYEQYFGPGTRLTVT.

V and J are TRBV2 and TRBJ2-1, with D possibly matching TRBD2 (5 bases). Germline CDR1 and CDR2: SNHLY and FYNNEI. The CDR3 runs to 12 residues. Trimming pared 5 bases from V and 9 bases from J, leaving 11 bases between. CDR3 amino acids: CASSPLEAEQFF. The CDR3 coding sequence is TGTGCCAGCAGTCCTCTGGAGGCTGAGCAGTTCTTC. Full variable domain (rest looked up from reference TRBV2 and TRBJ2-1): EPEVTQTPSHQVTQMGQEVILRCVPISNHLYFYWYRQILGQKVEFLVSFYNNEISEKSEIFDDQFSVERPDGSNFTLKIRSTKLEDSAMYFCASSPLEAEQFFGPGTRLTVL.

This clonotype was counted a few times. The rearrangement joins TRBV7-9 to TRBJ2-1, with D possibly called TRBD1 or TRBD2 (5 bases each). The CDR3 totals 13 residues. The V end was cut by 3 bases, the J end by 3 bases, with 6 bases between. Germline V gene data show CDR1 as SEHNR and CDR2 as FQNEAQ (reference sequence). CDR3 protein: CASSFGGYNEQFF. The CDR3 DNA sequence: TGTGCCAGCAGCTTTGGGGGCTACAATGAGCAGTTCTTC. The variable domain in full, completed from reference TRBV7-9 and TRBJ2-1, reads DTGVSQNPRHKITKRGQNVTFRCDPISEHNRLYWYRQTLGQGPEFLTYFQNEAQLEKSRLLSDRFSAERPKGSFSTLEIQRTEQGDSAMYLCASSFGGYNEQFFGPGTRLTVL.

In its sample, this clonotype was seen many times. The J gene is TRBJ2-7, the V gene TRBV7-6; 10 positions match TRBD2. Trimming cost V 7 bases and J 6 bases; bases outside gene matches: 12. Germline CDR1 reads SGHVS; CDR2 reads FNYEAQ. The CDR3 spans 15 residues. CDR3 in DNA: TGTGCCAGCACCCTAGGGGCTAGCGGGGGCGGCGAGCAGTACTTC. Its protein product is CASTLGASGGGEQYF.

The table lists this clonotype with many counts. The rearrangement joins TRBV11-1 to TRBJ2-7; D ambiguous. The CDR3 length is 12 residues. In germline, CDR1 is SGHAT, CDR2 FQDESV (reference sequence). V was trimmed by 2 bases and J by 1 base, leaving 3 bases between them. The CDR3 loop reads CASSLWSYEQYF. For the CDR3, the DNA is TGTGCCAGCAGCTTATGGTCCTACGAGCAGTACTTC.

This clonotype came up many times. The genes are TRBV7-6 and TRBJ1-6; possible D gene TRBD1, 6 bases. The V gene's germline CDR1 is SGHVS and CDR2 FNYEAQ. With 1 base removed from V and 8 bases from J, the gap between germline ends came to 12 bases. The CDR3 is made up of 15 amino acids. CDR3 in DNA: TGTGCCAGCAGCTTAGTAAAGGACAGTTATTCACCCCTCCACTTT. As protein: CASSLVKDSYSPLHF.

This clonotype appeared a few times. This chain uses TRBV6-5 with TRBJ2-7; possible D gene TRBD2, 5 bases. Germline CDR1 MNHEY, CDR2 SVGAGI. The ends were cut back, 6 bases at V and 6 bases at J, with 12 bases in the middle. The CDR3 contains 12 residues. The CDR3 DNA is TGTGCCAGCAGCCACCGAGGGTTCGAGCAGTACTTC. Translation gives CASSHRGFEQYF.